This T cell receptor (beta chain) was captured by sequencing in a study of regulatory T cells in long-lasting Graves disease. Across the study: Antithyroid drugs had been given to newly diagnosed Graves' patients for under 3 months. General study points: Not thyroid tissue but only peripheral blood was studied.

CDR1 SGHTA and CDR2 FQGNSA come from the germline V gene. Trimming left V 5 bases short and J 3 bases short, with 17 bases between. CDR3 length: 15 residues. Sample time point: newly diagnosed GD, antithyroid drugs for less than 3 months. RNA extracted from PBMCs served as the sequencing template. Details on this clonotype: Its cognate antigen is unknown. A clone one base away is much larger, so this may be a read error.

iRepertoire HTBI primers and Arm-PCR of CDR3 regions built TCR beta libraries. Per the original methods: Across samples, roughly 58 TRBV and some 14 TRBJ segments were found. MiXCR, applied by TCRdb to the multiplex PCR reads, yields one record per CDR3 protein. The V and J calls here are based on TCRdb, not the publication. Of around 400,000 distinct CDR3 sequences listed, around 16% were seen once; the top ten hold approximately 22%. Sequencing was performed on peripheral blood mononuclear cells (PBMCs), taken at new diagnosis, from a patient treated with antithyroid drugs. This chain links TRBV7-2 with TRBJ2-7; perhaps TRBD2 as D (6 bases). The receptor was derived from a female donor with Graves disease. The CDR3 sequence: CASSSQSSGLYEQYF. Written as DNA, the CDR3 is TGTGCCAGCAGCAGCCAGTCCAGCGGGCTCTACGAGCAGTACTTC. Looking up the rest from reference TRBV7-2 and TRBJ2-7 gives the full variable domain: GAGVSQSPSNKVTEKGKDVELRCDPISGHTALYWYRQSLGQGLEFLIYFQGNSAPDKSGLPSDRFSAERTGGSVSTLTIQRTQQEDSAVYLCASSSQSSGLYEQYFGPGTRLTVT.